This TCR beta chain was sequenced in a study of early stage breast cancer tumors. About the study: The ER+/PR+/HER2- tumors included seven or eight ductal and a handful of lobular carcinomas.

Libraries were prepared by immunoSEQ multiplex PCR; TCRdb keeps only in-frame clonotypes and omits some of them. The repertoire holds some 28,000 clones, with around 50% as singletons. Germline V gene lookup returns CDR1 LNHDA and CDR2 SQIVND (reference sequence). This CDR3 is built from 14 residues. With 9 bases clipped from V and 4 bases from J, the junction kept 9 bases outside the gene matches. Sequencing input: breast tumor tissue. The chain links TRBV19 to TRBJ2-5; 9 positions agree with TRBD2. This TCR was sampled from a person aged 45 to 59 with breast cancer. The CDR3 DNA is TGTGCCAGCAACCGAAAAGCGGGAGGAGAGACCCAGTACTTC. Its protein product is CASNRKAGGETQYF.